The present TCR beta chain was sequenced within a study of cytomegalovirus exposure and HLA in healthy donors (dated by TCRdb to about 2017). About the study as a whole: An earlier analysis of roughly 630 of the donors reported approximately 270 Gb of sequence data and 117 million unique TCR beta sequences from roughly 180 million T cells. About 300 gigabases of sequencing data and some 85 million unique TCR sequences were included in an early release covering roughly 600 HLA-typed donors. Of the roughly 400 genotyped donors, approximately 80% were placed in the genetic ancestry cluster associated with self-reported Caucasian donors. The study was designed to test whether signatures of past pathogen exposure could be identified by cataloging public T cell receptors. The study profiled the T cell repertoires of 500 to 800 subjects by immunosequencing and related them to cytomegalovirus serostatus. In addition to the first cohort of hundreds of subjects, a separate validation cohort of about 120 different subjects was used. To predict cytomegalovirus infection status, the study brought together high-throughput TCR immunosequencing, statistical association of individual TCRs with disease status, and machine learning. A later analysis re-analyzed previously published TCR beta repertoires from roughly 600 donors and added high-resolution HLA genotyping to study TCR occurrence patterns. Rather than using new phenotypic data, the later analysis identified candidate immune exposures from TCR beta sequences and from how often those sequences occurred across donors. To decide whether each TCR beta V gene segment behaved as functional or pseudogenic, an earlier analysis of nearly 600 of the donors relied on high-throughput TCR beta sequencing. Donor age, sex, ethnicity and CMV serostatus were compiled alongside the repertoire data. In a later genetic analysis, genome-wide SNP genotypes for 398 of the 666 donors were used, and that subset was treated as a discovery cohort. Every discovery cohort repertoire had been produced on one sequencing platform. Class I and class II HLA loci were covered by the typing at four-digit resolution. Typing coverage varied by locus: roughly 620-630 donors for A, B, C, DRB1 and DQB1; under 550 for DQA1; about 590 for DPA1; roughly 450 for DPB1. Because of strong linkage in the cohort, five DR-DQ haplotypes were treated as single units for association and clustering. On average, roughly 200,000 unique TCR beta nucleotide sequences were sequenced per donor among 350 to 400 genotyped donors of the cohort, with roughly 19% of those sequences being non-productive. Overall study results and their limits: Immune exposure information for the cohort was limited to CMV serostatus. The authors suggested that the approach could potentially be generalized to other disease states and immunological phenotypes. According to a later analysis, TCR association rates differed among HLA loci, with DRB1 alleles showing the most associated TCRs and HLA-C alleles showing the fewest. Across donors, most TCR sequences were observed very rarely, whereas some public TCRs were present in many individuals. This cohort had only TCR beta chains sequenced, and the lack of alpha or paired-chain data limited which features could be detected. Because HLA typing was unavailable for some donors at each locus, only the typed subset was used in association tests. Linkage disequilibrium might explain the correlated functional status among segregating V segments, but an unknown experimental factor could not be excluded. A further reported finding was that TCR beta sequences accurately predicted the HLA-A and HLA-B alleles for most subjects in the first cohort. In a later analysis, HLA-associated TCR beta chains were found to be more clonally expanded and to have lower generation probabilities than equally common non-associated chains. Because counts were too low, approximately 18 rarely observed V segments, including chromosome 9 orphons, were excluded from the earlier analysis of a few hundred of the donors. Broadly in line with IMGT annotations, most TCR beta V segments showed up in productive rearrangements about 90% or about 30% of the time in an earlier analysis of several hundred of the donors. Some IMGT-functional V segments, including TRBV6-2 and TRBV6-3, could not be told apart with the 87-base-pair reads, so those segments were excluded. A later genetic analysis reported fewer N-insertions in productive TCRs among donors in an Asian-associated ancestry cluster than the roughly 670-donor mean. A total of fewer than 200 TCR beta chains were listed by the study as associated with cytomegalovirus. At a false discovery rate of 0.05, a later analysis linked under 20,000 TCR beta sequences to specific HLA alleles. In a later genetic analysis, a missense DCLRE1C variant was associated with V-gene and J-gene trimming of TCR beta chains, and the association was replicated in an independent cohort. A later analysis reported that several top co-occurrence clusters appeared linked to parvovirus B19, influenza, CMV and Epstein-Barr virus. In both the original and validation cohorts, the classifier was reported to diagnose cytomegalovirus status with high specificity and sensitivity. In vitro tests confirmed that three of the cytomegalovirus-associated TCR beta chains recognize cytomegalovirus antigens. When HLA alleles, especially DR and DQ, strongly co-occurred, attributing TCR associations to individual alleles was difficult. According to a later analysis, most CMV-associated TCR beta chains appeared to be HLA-restricted, and the HLA associations seemed to be driven largely by CMV exposure. The presence/absence analyses assumed that sequencing depth was roughly uniform across donors, and that assumption may not be true. A cluster of highly shared sequence variants was judged likely to represent a technical artifact of the sequencing pipeline.

The germline V gene (reference sequence) sets CDR1 to LNHDA and CDR2 to SQIVND. The CDR3, cysteine through phenylalanine, is 15 amino acids long. Left in the record is the CDR3 DNA by itself, 45 bases read in frame from the first base. The germline ends are 11 bases apart after V is trimmed by 5 bases and J by 0 bases. In total, fewer than 750 healthy bone marrow donors made up the cohort. At the time of sampling, every cohort member was nominally healthy, though immune exposures that went unrecorded were likely present. The donor tested CMV seropositive, placing the donor among the 250 to 350 seropositive members of the cohort. A peripheral blood sample was collected from each donor, and TCR beta sequencing was performed on peripheral blood mononuclear cells. The Qiagen DNeasy Blood Extraction Kit was used to extract genomic DNA from the blood cell samples. This clone was seen a single time. The antigen this receptor binds is unknown. No clone much larger than this one lies a single base away; base qualities are absent.

Library creation used the immunoSEQ multiplex PCR assay. The multiplex PCR relied on a mix of 60 forward primers for TCR Vbeta segments and 13 reverse primers for TCR Jbeta segments. The CDR3 region of rearranged TCR beta genes was amplified from genomic DNA with a multiplex PCR assay. Amplified TCR beta libraries were sequenced as 87-base-pair reads on the Illumina HiSeq System. The paper's data handling went like this. In a later analysis, roughly 80 million unique TCR beta chains were counted across the approximately 640 repertoires, and around 10 million of these chains were shared by at least two donors. Raw reads were error-corrected and collapsed into unique sequences with a nearest-neighbor algorithm that merged closely related sequences to remove PCR and sequencing errors. To assign V, D and J gene segments, CDR3 sequences were aligned to IMGT reference sequences. For a sequence to be retained, at least a six-nucleotide match to both a V gene segment and a J gene segment was required. Rearrangements were classified as productive when the CDR3 lacked stop codons and remained in frame with V and J, and all other rearrangements were classified as non-productive. CDR3 was defined according to IMGT convention as the region running from the second conserved V-encoded cysteine to the conserved J-encoded phenylalanine. The earlier analysis of about 620 of the donors excluded sequences that lacked an unambiguous match to a single V gene segment. An earlier analysis of a few hundred of the donors called V segments functional above 56.7% productive rearrangements and segregating when the between-donor standard deviation exceeded 5%. A statistical classification framework was built for diagnosing cytomegalovirus status from the catalog of TCR beta chain sequences. In a later analysis, TCR nucleotide sequences were compared against IMGT/GENE-DB human TR gene sequences so that V and J genes could be assigned. In a later analysis, CDR3 sequences and most-parsimonious VDJ recombination scenarios were assigned using the TCRdist pipeline. A later analysis defined each TCR beta chain by its CDR3 amino acid sequence plus V-gene family, and excluded reads lacking a unique V-gene family. A later analysis removed 500 to 600 highly shared, low-generation-probability nucleotide sequences to deal with suspected cross-contamination and a sequencing artifact. A later analysis calculated a clonal expansion index for each public chain from normalized within-repertoire ranks of inferred template counts. Generation probabilities in a later analysis came from a VDJ recombination model fitted to out-of-frame rearrangements, and those results were checked against IGoR. In a later analysis, hypergeometric tests were used to score TCR-TCR, TCR-HLA and TCR-CMV co-occurrence, with a repertoire-size bias correction applied to TCR pairs. A later analysis estimated false discovery rates by permuting HLA or CMV assignments 20 times. A later analysis grouped co-occurring TCRs with DBSCAN, adding TCRdist sequence similarity when clustering within HLA-allele-positive subsets. Repertoires with fewer than 30,000 or more than 120,000 public chains were left out of co-occurrence clustering, as were five repertoires with anomalous nucleotide sharing. Entries here come from immuneACCESS through TCRdb and include only in-frame sequences with V and J called. Some clones fail to appear in such tables; in the studies checked, an unresolved V gene covers under half of the shortfall, and the cause of the remainder is unknown. That table furnishes V, J and clone size, whereas the DNA furnished D and trimming. This sample is represented by approximately 190,000 clones; 78% of them were singletons. About 6% of the sample is held by the ten biggest clonotypes.

The clonotype comes from a woman in her twenties or thirties in good health and CMV-seropositive. Material: PBMCs. The rearrangement combines TRBV19 with TRBJ1-3, with no confidently assigned D gene. The bases read TGTGCCAGTAGTGAGCGGGAGAGCTCTGGAAACACCATATATTTT. This encodes CASSERESSGNTIYF.